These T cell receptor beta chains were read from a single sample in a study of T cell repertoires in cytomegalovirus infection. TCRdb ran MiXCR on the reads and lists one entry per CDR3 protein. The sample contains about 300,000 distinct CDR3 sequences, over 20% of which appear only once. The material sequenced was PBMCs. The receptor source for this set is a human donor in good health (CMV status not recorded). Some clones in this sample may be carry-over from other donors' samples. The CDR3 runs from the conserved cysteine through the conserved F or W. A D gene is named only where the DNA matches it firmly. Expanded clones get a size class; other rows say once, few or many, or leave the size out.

TGTGCCAGCAGCAGCAGCTCCGGGACAGGGAATCGCGAGCAGTACTTC,CASSSSSGTGNREQYF,TRBD1,16,TRBJ2-7,TRBV27,few
TGTGCCAGCAGCTTAACTAGCGGGGGGGCTGGGGCCAACGTCCTGACTTTC,CASSLTSGGAGANVLTF,TRBD2,17,TRBJ2-6,TRBV7-2,few
TGCGCCAGCAGTGAGTCGAGTCCATCGAGCATAGGAAGGGGCCTAGCCAAAAACATTCAGCACTTC,CASSESSPSSIGRGLAKNIQHF,NA,22,TRBJ2-4,TRBV10-2,NA
TGTGCCAGCAGCTTAGACCAGGGCGGCAATCAGCCCCAGCATTTT,CASSLDQGGNQPQHF,NA,15,TRBJ1-5,TRBV7-4,NA
TGTGCCAGCAGCGAGTTAGCGGGGGCCTCCGGGGAGCTGTTTTTT,CASSELAGASGELFF,TRBD2,15,TRBJ2-2,TRBV7-2,few
TGTGCCAGCAGTTTACGGGACGGCAATCAGCCCCAGCATTTT,CASSLRDGNQPQHF,NA,14,TRBJ1-5,TRBV27,NA
TGTGCCAGCAGCTACGGGACAGACACATTGCATACGCAGTATTTT,CASSYGTDTLHTQYF,TRBD1,15,TRBJ2-3,TRBV6-2/TRBV6-3,NA
TGTGCCAGTAGTAACCGGTACGAGCAGTACTTC,CASSNRYEQYF,NA,11,TRBJ2-7,TRBV19,NA
TGTGCCACCAGCCGGGGGATCGGGGGAGCGAACACCGGGGAGCTGTTTTTT,CATSRGIGGANTGELFF,NA,17,TRBJ2-2,TRBV15,NA
TGTGCCAGCAGCTCCTTAAGCGGAAGCGTGCAGGGCAATGAGCAGTTCTTC,CASSSLSGSVQGNEQFF,NA,17,TRBJ2-1,TRBV7-9,NA
TGTGCCAGCAGTCGACAGGGACTAGCGGGATCGCGGGGACCCTACGAGCAGTACTTC,CASSRQGLAGSRGPYEQYF,TRBD2,19,TRBJ2-7,TRBV6-2/TRBV6-3,NA
TGTGCCAGCAGCGCGGGCCCAAACACAGATACGCAGTATTTT,CASSAGPNTDTQYF,NA,14,TRBJ2-3,TRBV9,few
TGTGCCAGCAGTCCTGTAGGTGGGGAGACCCAGTACTTC,CASSPVGGETQYF,NA,13,TRBJ2-5,TRBV6-1,many
TGTGCCAGCAGCTTAGCGGACGGGGGCAACACTGAAGCTTTCTTT,CASSLADGGNTEAFF,NA,15,TRBJ1-1,TRBV7-9,many
TGCAGTGCTTGGGACAGGGCTGGTACTGAAGCTTTCTTT,CSAWDRAGTEAFF,TRBD1,13,TRBJ1-1,TRBV20-1,NA
TGTGCCAGCAGCCAAGGTGTCTATCAGCCCCAGCATTTT,CASSQGVYQPQHF,NA,13,TRBJ1-5,TRBV14,NA
TGTGCCAGCAGTTTACAGCCAGGGGTGATGGGCTACACCTTC,CASSLQPGVMGYTF,NA,14,TRBJ1-2,TRBV28,NA
TGTGCCAGCAGCGCTAGCGGGGCGGGGGGCAATGAGCAGTTCTTC,CASSASGAGGNEQFF,TRBD2,15,TRBJ2-1,TRBV7-2,few
TGTGCCATCAGTGAGAGGGCAGAAGAGACCCAGTACTTC,CAISERAEETQYF,NA,13,TRBJ2-5,TRBV10-3,NA
TGTGCCAGCAGCTGGGGGACAAACTACGAGCAGTACTTC,CASSWGTNYEQYF,NA,13,TRBJ2-7,TRBV7-6,many
TGTGCCAGCAGGGCTTCCAGGGGAGGGAACACTGAAGCTTTCTTT,CASRASRGGNTEAFF,NA,15,TRBJ1-1,TRBV2,NA
TGTGCCAGTAGTATCCTGACTAGCGGGAGGTCTAATGAGCAGTTCTTC,CASSILTSGRSNEQFF,TRBD2,16,TRBJ2-1,TRBV19,NA
TGTGCCAGCAGTTTATTACTGGGGTCGAATGGCTACACCTTC,CASSLLLGSNGYTF,NA,14,TRBJ1-2,TRBV28,NA
TGTGCCAGCAGCTCGCAGCCCAGGGGTTCCTACAATGAGCAGTTCTTC,CASSSQPRGSYNEQFF,NA,16,TRBJ2-1,TRBV7-3,many
TGTGCCAGCAGTGAAACGAGGAGCACCGGGGAGCTGTTTTTT,CASSETRSTGELFF,NA,14,TRBJ2-2,TRBV2,few
TGTGCCAGCAGCCCCCTTGGCCTGGCTCTCCACTTT,CASSPLGLALHF,NA,12,TRBJ1-6,TRBV7-2,few
TGTGCCAGCAGCTTAGTGACAGGGGATCAGCCCCAGCATTTT,CASSLVTGDQPQHF,TRBD1,14,TRBJ1-5,TRBV7-2,many
TGTGCCAGCAGCGCCTCTAGTCAAGAGACCCAGTACTTC,CASSASSQETQYF,NA,13,TRBJ2-5,TRBV7-2,many
TGTGCCAGCAGCCGCGGACAGGGGGCTTTCAGCTATGGCTACACCTTC,CASSRGQGAFSYGYTF,TRBD1,16,TRBJ1-2,TRBV7-8,few
TGTGCCAGCAGTTATCGGACCGGGAAGGACACTGAAGCTTTCTTT,CASSYRTGKDTEAFF,NA,15,TRBJ1-1,TRBV7-9,NA
TGTGCCAGCAGTTTAGGAGCAGGGATATTCGACGAGCAGTACTTC,CASSLGAGIFDEQYF,NA,15,TRBJ2-7,TRBV28,NA
TGCAGTGCTATTACATGGACTAGTTTGTCCAATGAGCAGTTCTTC,CSAITWTSLSNEQFF,TRBD2,15,TRBJ2-1,TRBV20-1,NA
TGCGCCAGCAGCTATTTGACAGGGGTAGGAGAGACCCAGTACTTC,CASSYLTGVGETQYF,TRBD1,15,TRBJ2-5,TRBV5-1,NA
TGTGCCAGCGCTCCGACTAGCACAGATACGCAGTATTTT,CASAPTSTDTQYF,NA,13,TRBJ2-3,TRBV7-2,many
TGTGCCATCACTCCACAGACATGGGTCAACACAGATACGCAGTATTTT,CAITPQTWVNTDTQYF,NA,16,TRBJ2-3,TRBV28,NA
TGTGCCAGCAGCCCCAATCTCTACCCCTACGAGCAGTACTTC,CASSPNLYPYEQYF,NA,14,TRBJ2-7,TRBV28,few
TGTGCCAGCAGCTTAAACCCTAGCGGCCTTTACAATGAGCAGTTCTTC,CASSLNPSGLYNEQFF,TRBD2,16,TRBJ2-1,TRBV7-8,few
TGTGCCAGTAGTGGGGGACACGCGAACACTGAAGCTTTCTTT,CASSGGHANTEAFF,NA,14,TRBJ1-1,TRBV19,NA
TGTGCCAGCAGTCCCGGGACAGGGGCTAACTATGGCTACACCTTC,CASSPGTGANYGYTF,TRBD1,15,TRBJ1-2,TRBV28,NA
TGTGCCAGCAGTCCCATTGCGGGCACAGATACGCAGTATTTT,CASSPIAGTDTQYF,NA,14,TRBJ2-3,TRBV6-1,many
TGTGCCAGCAGCCCGGCAGGAGGGGCAAGCGGCCTCTACAATGAGCAGTTCTTC,CASSPAGGASGLYNEQFF,NA,18,TRBJ2-1,TRBV6-1,few
TGCAGTGCTAGCAGGGCCAAATGGGGCACTGAAGCTTTCTTT,CSASRAKWGTEAFF,NA,14,TRBJ1-1,TRBV20-1,once
TGTGCCAGCTCAATGAACACTGAAGCTTTCTTT,CASSMNTEAFF,NA,11,TRBJ1-1,TRBV18,many